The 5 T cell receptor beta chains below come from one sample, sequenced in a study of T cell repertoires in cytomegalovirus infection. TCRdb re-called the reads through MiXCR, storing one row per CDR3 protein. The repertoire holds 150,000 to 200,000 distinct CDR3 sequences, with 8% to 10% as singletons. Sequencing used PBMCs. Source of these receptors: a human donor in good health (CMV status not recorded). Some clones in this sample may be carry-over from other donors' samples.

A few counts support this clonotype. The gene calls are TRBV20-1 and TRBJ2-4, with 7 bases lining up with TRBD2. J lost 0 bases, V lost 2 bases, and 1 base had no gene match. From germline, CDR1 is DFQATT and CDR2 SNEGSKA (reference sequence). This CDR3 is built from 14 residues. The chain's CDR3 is CSARTSAAKNIQYF. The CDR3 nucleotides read TGCAGTGCTAGAACTAGCGCAGCCAAAAACATTCAGTACTTC.

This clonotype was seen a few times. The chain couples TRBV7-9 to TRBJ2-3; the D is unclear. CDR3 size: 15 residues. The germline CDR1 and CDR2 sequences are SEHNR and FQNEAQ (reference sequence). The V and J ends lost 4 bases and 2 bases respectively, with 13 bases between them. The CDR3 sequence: CASSSAVTYTDTQYF. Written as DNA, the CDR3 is TGTGCCAGCAGCTCTGCGGTGACTTACACAGATACGCAGTATTTT.

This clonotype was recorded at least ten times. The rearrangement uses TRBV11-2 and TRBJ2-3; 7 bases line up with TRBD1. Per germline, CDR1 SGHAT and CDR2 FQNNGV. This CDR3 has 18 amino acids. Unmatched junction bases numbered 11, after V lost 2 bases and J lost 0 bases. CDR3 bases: TGTGCCAGCAGCTTAACCCTCGGACAGGTTGTTAGCACAGATACGCAGTATTTT. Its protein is CASSLTLGQVVSTDTQYF.

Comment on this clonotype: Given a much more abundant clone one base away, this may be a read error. CDR3 loop: CASSEPTSESPNTQYF. CDR3 nucleotides: TGTGCCAGCAGCGAGCCGACTAGCGAAAGCCCAAATACGCAGTATTTT. The rearrangement uses TRBV7-2 and TRBJ2-3; 8 bases agree with TRBD2. Germline V gene sequence: CDR1 SGHTA, CDR2 FQGNSA. The CDR3 runs 16 residues. The ends lost 5 bases at V and 7 bases at J; junction bases unmatched: 14.

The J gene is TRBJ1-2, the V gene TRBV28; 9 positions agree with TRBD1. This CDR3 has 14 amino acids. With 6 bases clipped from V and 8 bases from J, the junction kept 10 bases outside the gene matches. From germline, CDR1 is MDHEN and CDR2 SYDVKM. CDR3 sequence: CASRGGGTGWGYTF. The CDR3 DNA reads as TGTGCCAGCAGGGGCGGTGGGACAGGGTGGGGCTACACCTTC.